This TCR beta chain was retrieved from a study of blood T cell repertoires in COVID-19 (dated by TCRdb to the early 2020s). About the investigation overall: Samples from collaborators originated in the United States, Italy and Spain and spanned both the acute and convalescent phases of COVID-19. Samples were obtained from the ongoing ImmuneRACE study (first 160 participants) and from some 1,200 subjects provided by 6 global collaborators. The prospective study material was composed of cDNA or gDNA derived from T cells, B-cell-depleted T cells, or PBMCs. The dataset comprised deeply sampled blood TCRbeta repertoires from subjects exposed to, actively infected with, or recovered from COVID-19. The repertoires were released in a freely available public database intended as a resource for research on the immune response to SARS-CoV-2. The sample metadata nearly always contained a de-identified subject ID, COVID-19 status, age in years and sex. Where available, HLA class I and class II types were obtained from metadata supplied by the sample provider rather than from assay-based typing. Summary of the overall study and its limitations: The amount of clinical and demographic metadata varied by source and participant and was provided uncurated.

TCRbeta CDR3 regions were amplified from genomic DNA using the immunoSEQ Assay, a bias-controlled multiplex PCR. The study's own analysis went as follows. Nucleated cell counts per sample were estimated from amplification of reference gene primers within the assay. To quantify the absolute abundance of each unique TCRbeta CDR3 rearrangement, sequence reads were collapsed and filtered. For each sample, productive Simpson clonality was calculated as the square root of Simpson's diversity index across productive rearrangements. The clones in this table, taken by TCRdb from immuneACCESS, are in-frame only. Not every clone is retained; where verified, under half of the shortfall comes from an unresolved V gene, and the cause of the rest is unknown. The V and J calls and the clone size are those of that table, but D and trimming were determined from the DNA. For this sample there are 170,000 or so clones; 88% appear just once. The ten largest clones represent approximately 9.4% of the sample.

Participants in the prospective study were enrolled through a virtual design, were aged roughly 18 to 100 years, and lived in approximately 25 United States geographic areas. In the prospective study, participants were assigned to cohorts based on the clinical history participants reported in a screening survey and a study questionnaire. ImmuneRACE Cohort 3 recovered participants were defined by two consecutive negative NP/OP PCR tests, healthcare professional clearance, or symptom resolution. In the prospective study, mobile phlebotomists collected whole blood, serum and a nasopharyngeal or oropharyngeal swab from each participant. Over a roughly two-month period, participants in the prospective study had the option of providing additional blood draws and questionnaires. Prospective study blood samples were shipped either frozen or at room temperature before DNA extraction. V loses 4 bases of germline sequence and J loses 3 bases, and the interval between the two ends is 9 bases. The CDR3 runs 12 residues from the cysteine to the phenylalanine. The only DNA kept is the CDR3, 36 bases in frame from the first base. CDR1 SQVTM and CDR2 ANQGSEA are derived from the germline V gene.

A remark on this clone: There is no known antigen for this receptor. Within one base of it there is no much larger clone, and no base qualities were kept.

The clonotype originates from a woman aged 18-30 years who had recovered from COVID-19. The chain is made from TRBV29-1 and TRBJ1-2, and the D gene may be TRBD1, 5 bases matching. Sequenced: PBMCs or T cells enriched from blood (not recorded which). The DNA sequence follows: TGCAGCGTTGCTCCGGGGGACTATGGCTACACCTTC. Translated, this is CSVAPGDYGYTF.